This T cell receptor (beta chain) was captured in a study of blood T cell repertoires in COVID-19 (dated by TCRdb to the early 2020s). Regarding the study in general: Samples covering the acute and convalescent phases of COVID-19 were provided by collaborators in the United States, Italy and Spain. Deeply sampled blood TCRbeta repertoires from subjects exposed to, actively infected with, or recovered from COVID-19 were included in the dataset. A freely available public database, intended as a resource for researchers studying the immune response to SARS-CoV-2, is where the repertoires were released. Sample metadata almost always included a de-identified subject ID, COVID-19 status, age in years and sex. Where HLA class I and class II types were available, the types were taken from metadata supplied by the sample provider, not from assay-based typing. The material from the prospective study consisted of cDNA or gDNA derived from T cells, B-cell-depleted T cells, or PBMCs. Samples were obtained from the ongoing ImmuneRACE study (first 160 participants) and from about 1,300 subjects provided by 6 global collaborators.

TCRbeta CDR3 regions were amplified from genomic DNA using the immunoSEQ Assay, a bias-controlled multiplex PCR. The paper's processing steps were these. Within the assay, amplification of reference gene primers was used to estimate how many nucleated cells each sample contained. To quantify the absolute abundance of each unique TCRbeta CDR3 rearrangement, sequence reads were collapsed and filtered. For each sample, productive Simpson clonality was calculated by taking the square root of Simpson's diversity index across productive rearrangements. The clones in this table, taken by TCRdb from immuneACCESS, are in-frame only. Not every clone is retained; where verified, under half of the shortfall comes from an unresolved V gene, and the cause of the rest is unknown. From that table come the V and J calls and clone size; the DNA was used to work out D and trimming. The sample table shows roughly 220,000 clones, and 75% to 90% are seen once. The ten largest clones capture about 4% of the sample.

Looking up the germline V gene (reference sequence) yields CDR1 SEHNR and CDR2 FQNEAQ. From the cysteine up to the phenylalanine, the CDR3 has a length of 15 residues. Kept here is only the CDR3 DNA, which spans 45 bases and is read in frame from base 1. Trimming takes 5 bases from V and 7 bases from J, and the germline ends sit 17 bases apart. Enrolling through a virtual design, the prospective study's participants ranged in age from roughly 18 to 95 years and lived across 20 to 30 United States geographic areas. To assign participants to cohorts, the prospective study relied on clinical history that participants themselves reported in a screening survey and a study questionnaire. Mobile phlebotomists in the prospective study collected whole blood, serum and a nasopharyngeal or oropharyngeal swab from every participant. Participants in the prospective study had the option to provide additional blood draws and questionnaires over a roughly 2-month period. Prospective study blood samples were shipped either frozen or at room temperature before DNA extraction.

General study outcomes and caveats: The quantity of clinical and demographic metadata differed by source and by participant and was supplied without curation.

With respect to this clone: Its specific antigen is unknown. One base away there is no much larger clone; base qualities are not given.

The sequence was collected from a woman aged 40 to 50 with acute COVID-19. The sequenced sample consisted of PBMCs or T cells enriched from blood (not recorded which). The chain is encoded by TRBV7-9 joined to TRBJ1-4; TRBD1 could be the D gene, as 6 bases match. In nucleotides, the sequence is TGTGCCAGCAGCCGCGGGGGCCGAGAGGGTGAAAAACTGTTTTTT. Protein translation: CASSRGGREGEKLFF. This CDR3, with the reference TRBV7-9 and TRBJ1-4 proteins standing in past its ends, gives the full variable domain DTGVSQNPRHKITKRGQNVTFRCDPISEHNRLYWYRQTLGQGPEFLTYFQNEAQLEKSRLLSDRFSAERPKGSFSTLEIQRTEQGDSAMYLCASSRGGREGEKLFFGSGTQLSVL.